The rows below give T cell receptor beta chains drawn from one sample of a study of blood T cell repertoires in COVID-19. Profiling relied on immunoSEQ multiplex PCR, and the TCRdb table lists in-frame clones only, not all of them. Of some 350,000 clones listed, 85% to 90% were seen once; the top ten hold about 6.7%. What was sequenced was peripheral blood. The receptor source for this set is a woman between 65 and 79 years old with COVID-19, enrolled during active disease. The conserved cysteine and the conserved F or W are not part of the CDR3 here. Clone size is shown for a subset of rows, as once, few, many or a class of expanded clone.

v_gene: TRBV5-1
abundance: .
CDR3aa: ASHPPLTGNTEAF

v_gene: TRBV5-1
abundance: .
CDR3aa: ASSRDSNYGYT

v_gene: TRBV10-3
abundance: few
CDR3aa: AISEWRDEQF

v_gene: TRBV7-9
abundance: .
CDR3aa: ASSTQGGETQY

v_gene: TRBV28
abundance: few
CDR3aa: ASSPTIGEGTGYT

v_gene: TRBV19
abundance: .
CDR3aa: ASRQGSTNEQF

v_gene: TRBV7-8
abundance: .
CDR3aa: ASSTGQGNPQTQY

v_gene: TRBV18
abundance: .
CDR3aa: ASSSLLQDTEAF

v_gene: TRBV3-1/TRBV3-2
abundance: few
CDR3aa: ASSDRDRDLGYT

v_gene: TRBV5-8
abundance: .
CDR3aa: ASSLGTSLSYEQY

v_gene: TRBV5-1
abundance: .
CDR3aa: ASSLDRNQPQH

v_gene: TRBV3-1/TRBV3-2
abundance: .
CDR3aa: ASSQDREGLEQY

v_gene: TRBV15
abundance: .
CDR3aa: ATSRSGLNTEAF

v_gene: TRBV9
abundance: few
CDR3aa: ASSVDEALGYGYT

v_gene: TRBV5-1
abundance: .
CDR3aa: ASSFPRDSGETQY

v_gene: TRBV10-3
abundance: .
CDR3aa: AISVGVGYGYT